The TCR beta chain under discussion was sequenced for a study of T cell changes during pregnancy in multiple sclerosis (dated by TCRdb to about 2019). About the investigation overall: Changes in the T cell repertoire over the course of pregnancy were examined in this study in women with multiple sclerosis.

Concerning this clone itself: The antigen this receptor binds is unknown. Within one base of it there is no much larger clone, and no base qualities were kept.

Libraries came from the immunoSEQ multiplex PCR assay. TCRdb re-hosts the immuneACCESS table, in-frame sequences only. Its copies lack some clones; in the studies checked, an unresolved V gene accounts for under half of them, and the cause for the rest is not known. Here the sample has about 36,000 clones; more than 75% occur a single time. Of the sample, 0.5% to 0.65% is held by the ten largest clones. The CDR3, from cysteine to phenylalanine, totals 16 residues. Of the read, only the CDR3 DNA is kept; its 48 bases are in frame from base 1. V gives up 4 bases and J gives up 8 bases, and the segment between their germline ends measures 21 bases. From the germline V gene, CDR1 is SGHRS and CDR2 is YFSETQ.

This material consisted of CD4+ T cells from peripheral blood mononuclear cells, taken in the first trimester of pregnancy. This clonotype was sampled from a female donor with multiple sclerosis, enrolled in a pregnancy study. The chain links TRBV5-1 with TRBJ1-4; there is no confident call for the D gene. The CDR3 amino acid sequence is: CASSSLGSTGREKLFF. The base sequence is TGCGCCAGCAGCAGCTTGGGCTCAACGGGGAGGGAAAAACTGTTTTTT.